A selection of T cell receptor beta chains follows, all from one sample in a study of blood T cell repertoires in COVID-19. Here immunoSEQ multiplex PCR was the method, and the copy in TCRdb shows in-frame clones only, minus some. The top ten clones hold about 7.4% of a sample with 200,000 to 250,000 clones, roughly 84% of them seen once. Sequencing used peripheral blood. Receptor source: a woman in her forties or fifties with acute or convalescent COVID-19. CDR3s include the opening cysteine and the closing phenylalanine or tryptophan. Fields, in order: V gene, clone size, J gene, D gene, CDR3 DNA, CDR3 protein. A D gene is named only where the DNA matches it firmly. The listing skips clone size in some rows; elsewhere it reads once, few, many or a size class.

TRBV7-9	.	TRBJ2-1	.	TGTGCCAGCAGCTTAGTATTGGGGGGTTACAATGAGCAGTTCTTC	CASSLVLGGYNEQFF
TRBV11-1	.	TRBJ2-3	.	TGTGCCAGCAGCGGGACACTAGCGACCGGCACAGATACGCAGTATTTT	CASSGTLATGTDTQYF
TRBV15	.	TRBJ2-7	.	TGTGCCACCAGCAGAGATCCCCCAGCGATACTTCTCTACGAGCAGTACTTC	CATSRDPPAILLYEQYF
TRBV7-2	.	TRBJ2-7	.	TGTGCCAGCAGCTTAGACGGTAGCTCCTACGAGCAGTACTTC	CASSLDGSSYEQYF
TRBV18	.	TRBJ2-3	.	TGTGCCAGCTCACCGGGGCAAACAGATACGCAGTATTTT	CASSPGQTDTQYF
TRBV7-8	.	TRBJ2-5	.	TGTGCCAGCAGACAGGCACAAGAGACCCAGTACTTC	CASRQAQETQYF
TRBV3-1/TRBV3-2	.	TRBJ2-5	TRBD2	TGTGCCAGCAGCCGATTAGCGGGGAAAGAGACCCAGTACTTC	CASSRLAGKETQYF
TRBV2	.	TRBJ2-1	.	TGTGCCAGCAGTAATCTAGATTACCAGTTCTTC	CASSNLDYQFF
TRBV6-5	.	TRBJ2-2	TRBD1	TGTGCCAGCAGTTACGACAGGGGCACCGGGGAGCTGTTTTTT	CASSYDRGTGELFF
TRBV7-2	.	TRBJ2-3	TRBD2	TGTGCCAGCAGCCTGGAGGGGCCAGGGAGGGTTCGGGATACGCAGTATTTT	CASSLEGPGRVRDTQYF
TRBV10-1	.	TRBJ2-6	.	TGCGCCGCACAAAGTCGGGCCAACGTCCTGACTTTC	CAAQSRANVLTF
TRBV11-3	once	TRBJ2-3	.	TGTGCCAGCAGCTTAGGAAGCTCCACAGATACGCAGTATTTT	CASSLGSSTDTQYF
TRBV10-2	.	TRBJ1-1	TRBD1	TGCGCCAGCAGTGAGTCGCGGGGACAGGGGTTGAACACTGAAGCTTTCTTT	CASSESRGQGLNTEAFF
TRBV6-5	.	TRBJ1-2	TRBD1	TGTGCCAGCAGTCCCGGACAGGGGAACAACTATGGCTACACCTTC	CASSPGQGNNYGYTF
TRBV7-2	.	TRBJ1-2	TRBD1	TGTGCCAGCAGAAGGGACAGGAGAAACTATGGCTACACCTTC	CASRRDRRNYGYTF
TRBV25-1	.	TRBJ1-2	TRBD1	TGTGCCAGCAGTGAATGGGACAGGAACTATGGCTACACCTTC	CASSEWDRNYGYTF
TRBV18	.	TRBJ1-2	TRBD1	TGTGCCAGCTCACCGGACAGGGACTATGGCTACACCTTC	CASSPDRDYGYTF
TRBV30	.	TRBJ1-3	.	TGTGCCTGGGGGCGATCCTCTGGAAACACCATATATTTT	CAWGRSSGNTIYF
TRBV7-3	.	TRBJ2-2	.	TGTGCCAGCAGCTTAGCCGGTAACACCGGGGAGCTGTTTTTT	CASSLAGNTGELFF
TRBV30	.	TRBJ2-5	TRBD2	TGTGCCGCTCCCGGGACTAGCGGTCAAGAGACCCAGTACTTC	CAAPGTSGQETQYF
TRBV3-1/TRBV3-2	.	TRBJ1-2	.	TGTGCCAGCAGCCCTGCGGGAGGTAGGGGCTACACCTTC	CASSPAGGRGYTF
TRBV7-2	.	TRBJ1-3	.	TGTGCCAGCAGCTTATTAGCAGGGGACTCTGGAAACACCATATATTTT	CASSLLAGDSGNTIYF
TRBV27	.	TRBJ2-1	TRBD2	TGTGCCAGCAGTTCCACCGGGACTAGCGGGAGCAGTGAGCAGTTCTTC	CASSSTGTSGSSEQFF
TRBV7-9	.	TRBJ1-6	.	TGTGCCAGCAGTATTCAGGCCCCTTCACCCCTCCACTTT	CASSIQAPSPLHF
TRBV21-1	.	TRBJ2-1	.	TGTGCCAGCAGCAACAGACTAGCGGCCTACAATGAGCAGTTCTTC	CASSNRLAAYNEQFF
TRBV10-1	.	TRBJ2-1	TRBD2	TGCGCCAGCAGTGAGTGGGGCGGGAGCTCCTACAATGAGCAGTTCTTC	CASSEWGGSSYNEQFF
TRBV28	.	TRBJ2-3	TRBD2	TGTGCCAGCAGTTTAACTAGCGGGAGGGCGGGCACAGATACGCAGTATTTT	CASSLTSGRAGTDTQYF
TRBV4-3	.	TRBJ2-6	TRBD1	TGCGCCAGCAGCCAAGATGACAGGGCTGGGGCCAACGTCCTGACTTTC	CASSQDDRAGANVLTF
TRBV4-1	.	TRBJ2-1	TRBD1	TGCGCCAGCAGCCAAGATGCACAGGGGTTCCCGGAGTCCTACAATGAGCAGTTCTTC	CASSQDAQGFPESYNEQFF
TRBV27	.	TRBJ2-1	TRBD1	TGTGCCAGCACTTCGCCCGGGACAGGGGGTTCAGGTCATGAGCAGTTCTTC	CASTSPGTGGSGHEQFF
TRBV28	.	TRBJ2-1	.	TGTGCCAGCAGTCCTGGGCCCTCCTACAATGAGCAGTTCTTC	CASSPGPSYNEQFF
TRBV9	.	TRBJ2-7	TRBD1	TGTGCCAGCAGCCCCCTGGGGACAGGGGCCTACGAGCAGTACTTC	CASSPLGTGAYEQYF
TRBV15	few	TRBJ1-3	.	TGTGCCACCAGCAGAGAGTATGGCGGCACCTCTGGAAACACCATATATTTT	CATSREYGGTSGNTIYF
TRBV5-1	.	TRBJ2-3	.	TGCGCCAGCAGCCGGACCGGGGAAGGCGCAGATACGCAGTATTTT	CASSRTGEGADTQYF
TRBV21-1	.	TRBJ2-7	.	TGTGCCAGCAGCAAAGATCGGGACAGGAAAGGGCACGAGCAGTACTTC	CASSKDRDRKGHEQYF
TRBV9	.	TRBJ1-2	.	TGTGCCAGCAGCGTCGGAACAGCTAACTATGGCTACACCTTC	CASSVGTANYGYTF
TRBV28	few	TRBJ1-6	TRBD1	TGTGCCAGCAGCCCTTGGGGACAGGGTGATTCCCTCCACTTT	CASSPWGQGDSLHF
TRBV7-2	.	TRBJ1-5	.	TGTGCCAGCAGCTTAGGGACTTCTGGAAAATGGCCCCAGCATTTT	CASSLGTSGKWPQHF
TRBV21-1	.	TRBJ2-7	.	TGTGCCAGCAGCAAATGGTGGGACAGGGACTTCGACCCCCAATACGAGCAGTACTTC	CASSKWWDRDFDPQYEQYF
TRBV28	.	TRBJ2-1	.	TGTGCCAGCAGGCCGGACAGAAACAATGAGCAGTTCTTC	CASRPDRNNEQFF
TRBV10-2	few	TRBJ1-1	.	TGCGCCAGCAATCGACAGCCGAACACTGAAGCTTTCTTT	CASNRQPNTEAFF
TRBV7-3	once	TRBJ2-1	.	TGTGCCAGCAGCTATGGGCGGGCAAGTGAGGTTGAGCAGTTCTTC	CASSYGRASEVEQFF
TRBV10-3	.	TRBJ1-1	.	TGTGCCACGGAGGAGGACAGCTGGAACACTGAAGCTTTCTTT	CATEEDSWNTEAFF
TRBV15	.	TRBJ2-7	TRBD1	TGTGCCACCAGCGTCAGGACAGGGGCCTACGAGCAGTACTTC	CATSVRTGAYEQYF
TRBV7-2	.	TRBJ1-6	.	TGTGCCAGCAGCTTCGTTAATTCACCCCTCCACTTT	CASSFVNSPLHF
TRBV5-1	once	TRBJ1-2	TRBD1	TGCGCCAGCAGCTGGAACAGGGGAGAAGATGGCTACACCTTC	CASSWNRGEDGYTF
TRBV5-1	.	TRBJ1-1	.	TGCGCCAGCAGCTTGGTAGGGGATTTGAACACTGAAGCTTTCTTT	CASSLVGDLNTEAFF
TRBV7-9	.	TRBJ2-3	TRBD2	TGTGCCAGCAGCTCAGCCTTAGCGGGAGTTTCAACAGATACGCAGTATTTT	CASSSALAGVSTDTQYF
TRBV19	once	TRBJ1-5	.	TGTGCCAGTCCGAGAACCGTCCTTAGCAATCAGCCCCAGCATTTT	CASPRTVLSNQPQHF
TRBV7-9	.	TRBJ2-6	.	TGTGCCAGCAGACCGACAGGTCTGACGTCTGGGGCCAACGTCCTGACTTTC	CASRPTGLTSGANVLTF
TRBV6-1	.	TRBJ2-7	TRBD1	TGTGCCAGCAGTGAACCGGGACAGGGCATGTACGAGCAGTACTTC	CASSEPGQGMYEQYF
TRBV6-6	.	TRBJ2-7	.	TGTGCCAGCAGTTCATCCCAGGCTATCTCCTACGAGCAGTACTTC	CASSSSQAISYEQYF
TRBV2	.	TRBJ2-7	TRBD2	TGTGCCAGCAGAGTCGGGACTAGCGGGGGGTGGTACGAGCAGTACTTC	CASRVGTSGGWYEQYF
TRBV5-6	once	TRBJ2-7	TRBD2	TGTGCCAGCAGCTTATTCAGACCTAGCGGGTCCTACGAGCAGTACTTC	CASSLFRPSGSYEQYF
TRBV4-1	.	TRBJ2-7	TRBD1	TGCGCCAGCAGCCAGAAGGACAGGGCTTCGACCGAGCAGTACTTC	CASSQKDRASTEQYF